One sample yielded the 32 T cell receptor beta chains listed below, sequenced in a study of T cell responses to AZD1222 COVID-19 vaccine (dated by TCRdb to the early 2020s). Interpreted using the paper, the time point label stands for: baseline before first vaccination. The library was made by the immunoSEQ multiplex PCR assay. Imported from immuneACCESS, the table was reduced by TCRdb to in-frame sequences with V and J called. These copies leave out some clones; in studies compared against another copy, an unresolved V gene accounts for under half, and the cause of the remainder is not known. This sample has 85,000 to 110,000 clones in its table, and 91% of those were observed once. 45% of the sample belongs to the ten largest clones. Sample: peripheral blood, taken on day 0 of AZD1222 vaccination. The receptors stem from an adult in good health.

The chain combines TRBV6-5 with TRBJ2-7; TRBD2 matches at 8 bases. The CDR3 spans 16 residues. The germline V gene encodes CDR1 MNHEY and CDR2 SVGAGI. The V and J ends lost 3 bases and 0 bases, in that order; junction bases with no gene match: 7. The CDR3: CASSYFGTSSSYEQYF. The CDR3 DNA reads TGTGCCAGCAGTTATTTCGGGACTAGTAGCTCCTACGAGCAGTACTTC.

The CDR3 region is CASSAPEGGEQYF. The CDR3 nucleotides are TGTGCCAGCAGCGCCCCCGAGGGGGGCGAGCAGTACTTC. This chain uses TRBV9 with TRBJ2-7; D tentatively fits TRBD1 or TRBD2 (6 bases each). Trimming took 3 bases from V and 6 from J, leaving 13 bases between them. The CDR3 contains 13 residues. CDR1 SGDLS and CDR2 YYNGEE come from the germline V gene. Drawing the rest from reference TRBV9 and TRBJ2-7, the complete variable domain is DSGVTQTPKHLITATGQRVTLRCSPRSGDLSVYWYQQSLDQGLQFLIQYYNGEERAKGNILERFSAQQFPDLHSELNLSSLELGDSALYFCASSAPEGGEQYFGPGTRLTVT.

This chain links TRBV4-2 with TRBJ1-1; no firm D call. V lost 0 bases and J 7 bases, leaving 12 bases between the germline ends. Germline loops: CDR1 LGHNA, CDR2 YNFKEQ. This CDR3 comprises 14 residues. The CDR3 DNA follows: TGTGCCAGCAGCCAAGAAAAAGGGAAGGATGAAGCTTTCTTT. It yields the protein CASSQEKGKDEAFF.

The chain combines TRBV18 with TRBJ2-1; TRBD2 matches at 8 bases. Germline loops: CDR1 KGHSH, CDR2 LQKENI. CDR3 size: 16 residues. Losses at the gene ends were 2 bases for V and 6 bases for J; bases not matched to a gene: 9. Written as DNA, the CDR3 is TGTGCCAGCTCACCATCGGTTCCAGCGGGAGCCAATGAGCAGTTCTTC. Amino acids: CASSPSVPAGANEQFF.

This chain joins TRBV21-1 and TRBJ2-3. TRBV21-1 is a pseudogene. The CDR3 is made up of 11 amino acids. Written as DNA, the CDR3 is TGTGCCAGCAGAGGTCCGGATACGCAGTATTTT. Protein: CASRGPDTQYF.

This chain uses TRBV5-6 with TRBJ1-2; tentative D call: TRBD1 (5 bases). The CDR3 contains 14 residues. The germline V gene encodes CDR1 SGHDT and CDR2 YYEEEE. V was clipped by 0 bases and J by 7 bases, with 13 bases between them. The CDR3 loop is CASSLGWGASGYTF. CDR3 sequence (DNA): TGTGCCAGCAGCTTGGGGTGGGGCGCCTCTGGCTACACCTTC. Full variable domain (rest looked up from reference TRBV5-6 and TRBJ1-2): DAGVTQSPTHLIKTRGQQVTLRCSPKSGHDTVSWYQQALGQGPQFIFQYYEEEERQRGNFPDRFSGHQFPNYSSELNVNALLLGDSALYLCASSLGWGASGYTFGSGTRLTVV.

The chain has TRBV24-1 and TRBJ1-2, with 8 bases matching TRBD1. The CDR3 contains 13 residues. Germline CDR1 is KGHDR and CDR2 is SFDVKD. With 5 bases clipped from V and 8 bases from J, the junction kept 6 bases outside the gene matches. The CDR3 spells CATSATGTGGYTF. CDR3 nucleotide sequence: TGTGCCACCAGTGCGACCGGGACAGGAGGCTACACCTTC.

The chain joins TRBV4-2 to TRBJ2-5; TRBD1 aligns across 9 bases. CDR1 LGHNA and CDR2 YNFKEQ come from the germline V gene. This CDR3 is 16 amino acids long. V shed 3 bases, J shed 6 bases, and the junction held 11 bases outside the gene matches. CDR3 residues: CASSQEGTGMIKTQYF. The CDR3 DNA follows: TGTGCCAGCAGCCAGGAAGGGACAGGGATGATAAAGACCCAGTACTTC.

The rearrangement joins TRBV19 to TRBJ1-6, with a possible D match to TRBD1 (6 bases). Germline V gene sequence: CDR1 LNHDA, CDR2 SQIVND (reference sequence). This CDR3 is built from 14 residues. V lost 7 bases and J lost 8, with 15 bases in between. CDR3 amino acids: CASNYQGSDSPLHF. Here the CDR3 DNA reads TGTGCCAGTAATTATCAGGGGTCTGATTCACCCCTCCACTTT.

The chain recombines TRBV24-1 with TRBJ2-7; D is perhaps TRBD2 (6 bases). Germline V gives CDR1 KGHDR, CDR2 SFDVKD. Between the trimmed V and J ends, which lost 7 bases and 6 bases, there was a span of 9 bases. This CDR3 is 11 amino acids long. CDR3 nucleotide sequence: TGTGCCACCAGCACCGGGGGCGAGCAGTACTTC. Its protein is CATSTGGEQYF.

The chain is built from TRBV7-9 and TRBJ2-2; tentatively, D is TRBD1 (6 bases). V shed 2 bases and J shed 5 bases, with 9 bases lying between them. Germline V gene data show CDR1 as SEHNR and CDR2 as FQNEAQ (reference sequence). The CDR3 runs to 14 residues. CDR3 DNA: TGTGCCAGCAGCTTAACTCAGGGGACCGGGGAGCTGTTTTTT. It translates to CASSLTQGTGELFF.

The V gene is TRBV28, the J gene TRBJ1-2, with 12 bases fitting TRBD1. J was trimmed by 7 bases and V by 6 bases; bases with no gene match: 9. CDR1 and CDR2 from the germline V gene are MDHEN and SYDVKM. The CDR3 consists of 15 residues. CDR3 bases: TGTGCCAGCAGCCTTCCGGGACAGGGGGCCTCTGGCTACACCTTC. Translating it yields CASSLPGQGASGYTF.

The CDR3 loop is CASSFDQGRTNNEQFF. The DNA of the CDR3 is TGTGCCAGCAGCTTCGATCAAGGGAGGACCAACAATGAGCAGTTCTTC. The chain employs TRBV7-2 and TRBJ2-1; tentative D call: TRBD2 (6 bases). The CDR3 is 16 amino acids. Germline V gene sequence: CDR1 SGHTA, CDR2 FQGNSA. V was trimmed by 3 bases and J by 5 bases, leaving 17 bases between them.

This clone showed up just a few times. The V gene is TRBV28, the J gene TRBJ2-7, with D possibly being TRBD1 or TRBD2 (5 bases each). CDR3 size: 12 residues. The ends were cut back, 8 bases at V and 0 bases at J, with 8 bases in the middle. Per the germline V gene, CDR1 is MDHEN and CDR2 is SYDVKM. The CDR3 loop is CASLGTSYEQYF. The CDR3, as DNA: TGTGCCAGCTTGGGGACCTCCTACGAGCAGTACTTC.

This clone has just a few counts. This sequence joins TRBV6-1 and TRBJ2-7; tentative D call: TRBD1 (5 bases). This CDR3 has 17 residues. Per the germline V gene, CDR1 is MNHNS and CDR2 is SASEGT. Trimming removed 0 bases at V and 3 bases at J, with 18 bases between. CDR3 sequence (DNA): TGTGCCAGCAGTGAAGCGCCAAGGGCAGGGAAAGGCTACGAGCAGTACTTC. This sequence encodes CASSEAPRAGKGYEQYF.

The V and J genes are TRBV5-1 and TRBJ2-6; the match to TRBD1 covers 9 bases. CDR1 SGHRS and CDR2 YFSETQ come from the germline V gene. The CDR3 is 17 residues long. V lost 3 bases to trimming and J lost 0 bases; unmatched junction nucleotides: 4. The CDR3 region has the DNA TGCGCCAGCAGCTCCGGGACAGGGAGCTCTGGGGCCAACGTCCTGACTTTC. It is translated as CASSSGTGSSGANVLTF.

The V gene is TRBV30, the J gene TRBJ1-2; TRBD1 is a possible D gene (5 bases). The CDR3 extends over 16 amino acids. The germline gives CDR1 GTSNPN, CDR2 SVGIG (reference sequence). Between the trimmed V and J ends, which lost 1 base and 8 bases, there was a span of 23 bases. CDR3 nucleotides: TGTGCCTGGAGTGGACCGGGACGTATCATGGTACGCGGCTACACCTTC. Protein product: CAWSGPGRIMVRGYTF. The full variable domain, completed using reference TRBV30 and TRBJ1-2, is SQTIHQWPATLVQPVGSPLSLECTVEGTSNPNLYWYRQAAGRGLQLLFYSVGIGQISSEVPQNLSASRPQDRQFILSSKKLLLSDSGFYLCAWSGPGRIMVRGYTFGSGTRLTVV.

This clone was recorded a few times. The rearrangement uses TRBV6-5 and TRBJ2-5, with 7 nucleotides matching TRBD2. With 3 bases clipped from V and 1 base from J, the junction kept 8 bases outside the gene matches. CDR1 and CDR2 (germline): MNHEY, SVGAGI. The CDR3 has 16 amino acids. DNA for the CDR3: TGTGCCAGCAGTTATAATCCAGCGGGAAGCCAAGAGACCCAGTACTTC. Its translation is CASSYNPAGSQETQYF.

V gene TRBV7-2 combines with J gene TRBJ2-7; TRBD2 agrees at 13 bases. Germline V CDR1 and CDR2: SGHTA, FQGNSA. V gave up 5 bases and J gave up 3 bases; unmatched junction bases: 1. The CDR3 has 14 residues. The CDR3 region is CASSRTSGSYEQYF. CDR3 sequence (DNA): TGTGCCAGCAGCAGGACTAGCGGGAGCTACGAGCAGTACTTC.

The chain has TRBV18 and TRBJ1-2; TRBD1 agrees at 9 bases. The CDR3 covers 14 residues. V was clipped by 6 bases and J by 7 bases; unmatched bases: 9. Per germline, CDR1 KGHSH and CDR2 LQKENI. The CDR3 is CASSGDRALLGYTF. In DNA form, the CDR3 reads TGTGCCAGCTCCGGGGACAGGGCTCTTCTTGGCTACACCTTC.

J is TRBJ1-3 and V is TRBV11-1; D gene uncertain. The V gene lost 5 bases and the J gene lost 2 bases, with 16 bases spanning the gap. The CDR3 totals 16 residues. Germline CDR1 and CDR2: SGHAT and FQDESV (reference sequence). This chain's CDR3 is CASSLKVGTPGNTIYF. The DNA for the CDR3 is TGTGCCAGCAGCCTCAAAGTTGGCACTCCTGGAAACACCATATATTTT.

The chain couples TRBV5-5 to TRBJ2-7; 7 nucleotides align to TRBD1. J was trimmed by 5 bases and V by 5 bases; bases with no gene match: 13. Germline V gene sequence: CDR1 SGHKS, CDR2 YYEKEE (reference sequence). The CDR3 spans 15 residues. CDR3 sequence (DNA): TGTGCCAGCAGACGCCGACAGGGTTCAATGAACGAGCAGTACTTC. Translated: CASRRRQGSMNEQYF.

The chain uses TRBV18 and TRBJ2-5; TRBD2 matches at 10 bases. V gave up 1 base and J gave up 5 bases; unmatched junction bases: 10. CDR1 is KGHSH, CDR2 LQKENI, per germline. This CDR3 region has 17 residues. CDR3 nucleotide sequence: TGTGCCAGCTCACCACAGAGCGGGAGGGCCGCCACGGAGACCCAGTACTTC. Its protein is CASSPQSGRAATETQYF.

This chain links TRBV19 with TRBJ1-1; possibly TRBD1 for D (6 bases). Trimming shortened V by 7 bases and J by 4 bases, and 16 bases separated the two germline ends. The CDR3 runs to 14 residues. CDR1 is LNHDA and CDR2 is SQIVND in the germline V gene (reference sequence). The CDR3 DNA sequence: TGTGCCAGTAAGGAGATTGGGGGCGGCACTGAAGCTTTCTTT. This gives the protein CASKEIGGGTEAFF.

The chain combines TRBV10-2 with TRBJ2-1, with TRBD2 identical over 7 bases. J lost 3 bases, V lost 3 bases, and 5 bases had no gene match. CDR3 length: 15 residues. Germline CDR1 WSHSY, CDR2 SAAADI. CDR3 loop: CASSDDSGFYNEQFF. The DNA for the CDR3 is TGCGCCAGCAGTGATGATAGCGGGTTCTACAATGAGCAGTTCTTC.

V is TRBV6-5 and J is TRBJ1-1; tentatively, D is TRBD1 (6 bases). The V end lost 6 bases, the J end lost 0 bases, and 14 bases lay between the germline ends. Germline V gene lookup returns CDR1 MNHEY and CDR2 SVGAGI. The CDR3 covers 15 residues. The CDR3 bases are TGTGCCAGCAGAAGACAGGACCTACTGAACACTGAAGCTTTCTTT. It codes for CASRRQDLLNTEAFF.

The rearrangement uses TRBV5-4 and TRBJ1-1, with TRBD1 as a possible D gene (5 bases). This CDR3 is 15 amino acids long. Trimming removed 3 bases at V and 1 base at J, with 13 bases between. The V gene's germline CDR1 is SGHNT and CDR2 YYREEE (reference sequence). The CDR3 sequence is CASSWTGTANTEAFF. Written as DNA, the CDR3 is TGTGCCAGCAGCTGGACCGGGACGGCGAACACTGAAGCTTTCTTT.

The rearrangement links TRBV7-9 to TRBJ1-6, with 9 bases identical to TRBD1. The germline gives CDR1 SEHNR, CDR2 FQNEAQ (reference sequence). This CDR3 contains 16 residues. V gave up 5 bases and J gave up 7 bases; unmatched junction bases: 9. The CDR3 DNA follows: TGTGCCAGCAGCCCGGGACAGGGCTCTGGGAATTCACCCCTCCACTTT. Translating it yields CASSPGQGSGNSPLHF.

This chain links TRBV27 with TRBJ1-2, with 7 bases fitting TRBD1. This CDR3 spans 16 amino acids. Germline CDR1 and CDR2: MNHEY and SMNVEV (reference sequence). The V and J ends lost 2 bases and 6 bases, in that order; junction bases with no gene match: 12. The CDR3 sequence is CASSLGFGTGVDGYTF. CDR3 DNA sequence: TGTGCCAGCAGTTTAGGTTTCGGAACAGGGGTTGATGGCTACACCTTC.

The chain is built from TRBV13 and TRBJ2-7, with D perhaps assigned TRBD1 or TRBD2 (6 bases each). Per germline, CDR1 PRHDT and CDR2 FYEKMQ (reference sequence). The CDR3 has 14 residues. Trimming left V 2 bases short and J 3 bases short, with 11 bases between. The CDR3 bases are TGTGCCAGCAGCTTAAACAGGGAGGACTACGAGCAGTACTTC. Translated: CASSLNREDYEQYF.

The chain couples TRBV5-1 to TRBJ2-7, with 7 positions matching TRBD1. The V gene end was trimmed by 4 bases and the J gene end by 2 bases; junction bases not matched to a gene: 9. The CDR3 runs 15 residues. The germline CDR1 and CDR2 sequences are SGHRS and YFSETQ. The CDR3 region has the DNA TGCGCCAGCAGCAAAACTACAGGGGACCCCTACGAGCAGTACTTC. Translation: CASSKTTGDPYEQYF.

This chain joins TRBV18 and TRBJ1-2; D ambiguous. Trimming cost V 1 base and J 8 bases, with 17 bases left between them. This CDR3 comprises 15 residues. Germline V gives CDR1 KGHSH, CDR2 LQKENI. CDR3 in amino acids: CASSPLSANPEGYTF. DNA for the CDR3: TGTGCCAGCTCACCACTCTCGGCCAACCCAGAAGGCTACACCTTC.